This record covers a single TCR beta chain. CDR1 and CDR2 from the germline V gene are MRHNA and SNTAGT. Trimming took 4 bases from V and 9 from J, leaving 10 bases between them. The CDR3 runs 12 residues. Libraries were prepared by immunoSEQ multiplex PCR; TCRdb keeps only in-frame clonotypes and omits some of them. The table shows about 370,000 clones, with about 89% occurring only once. The sample is drawn from a study of blood T cell repertoires in COVID-19. The clonotype comes from a woman in her twenties or thirties with COVID-19, enrolled during active disease. The sample was peripheral blood. The chain combines TRBV6-4 with TRBJ2-4; D ambiguous. Here the CDR3 DNA reads TGTGCCAGCAGTGCACAGCAGAGCATTCAGTACTTC. This gives the protein CASSAQQSIQYF.